Each of the 10 T cell receptor beta chains below was sequenced from the same sample in a study of human CD4 T cells and Enterobacteriaceae. The repertoire was sequenced with immunoSEQ multiplex PCR; TCRdb's copy has only in-frame clones and lacks some. Among about 27,000 clones listed, about 82% were seen once. Memory CD4+ T cells were sorted as all CD4+ cells except CD45RA+CCR7+CD95- naive cells, over 95% pure. The sample was memory CD4+ T cells from blood. These receptors came from a human donor in good health.

This rearrangement joins TRBV6-5 to TRBJ1-1, with 7 bases identical to TRBD1. Germline values: CDR1 MNHEY, CDR2 SVGAGI. The trim removed 5 bases at V and 0 bases at J, leaving 6 bases unmatched. This CDR3 contains 15 residues. The CDR3 DNA reads as TGTGCCAGCAGTGGGGTGGGACAGCTGAACACTGAAGCTTTCTTT. This codes for CASSGVGQLNTEAFF.

This clone was detected once. The genes are TRBV28 and TRBJ1-5; TRBD1 agrees at 8 bases. CDR1 is MDHEN, CDR2 SYDVKM, per germline. The CDR3 has 14 amino acids. V shed 2 bases and J 6 bases; nucleotides not matched to a gene: 3. The CDR3 region is CASSLPGGSQPQHF. For the CDR3, the DNA is TGTGCCAGCAGTTTACCAGGGGGCAGTCAGCCCCAGCATTTT.

The chain couples TRBV7-2 to TRBJ1-1, with a possible D match to TRBD1 (6 bases). With 6 bases removed from V and 4 bases from J, the gap between germline ends came to 15 bases. CDR3 length: 14 amino acids. The germline V gene encodes CDR1 SGHTA and CDR2 FQGNSA. In DNA, the CDR3 is TGTGCCAGCAGTGGGGGCAGGGTGGCCACTGAAGCTTTCTTT. It is translated as CASSGGRVATEAFF.

The chain uses TRBV7-9 and TRBJ1-1; 9 bases align to TRBD1. This CDR3 is built from 16 residues. Germline V gene lookup returns CDR1 SEHNR and CDR2 FQNEAQ (reference sequence). J lost 1 base, V lost 5 bases, and 8 bases had no gene match. The CDR3 region has the DNA TGTGCCAGCAGCACATACAGGGGGCGGGGGAACACTGAAGCTTTCTTT. This gives the protein CASSTYRGRGNTEAFF.

The rearrangement links TRBV20-1 to TRBJ1-1; D ambiguous. Trimming shortened V by 2 bases and J by 6 bases, and 7 bases separated the two germline ends. This CDR3 has 11 residues. Germline V gene sequence: CDR1 DFQATT, CDR2 SNEGSKA (reference sequence). The chain's CDR3 is CSARTVAEAFF. The CDR3 region has the DNA TGCAGTGCTAGAACCGTAGCTGAAGCTTTCTTT.

This clone was recorded a few times. Here the CDR3 reads CASSYYPGQATDTQYF. In DNA, the CDR3 is TGCGCCAGCAGCTATTATCCGGGCCAAGCCACAGATACGCAGTATTTT. The rearrangement uses TRBV5-1 and TRBJ2-3; D gene uncertain. This CDR3 region has 16 residues. Per germline, CDR1 SGHRS and CDR2 YFSETQ. Trimming removed 3 bases at V and 2 bases at J, with 16 bases between. Looking up the rest from reference TRBV5-1 and TRBJ2-3 gives the full variable domain: KAGVTQTPRYLIKTRGQQVTLSCSPISGHRSVSWYQQTPGQGLQFLFEYFSETQRNKGNFPGRFSGRQFSNSRSEMNVSTLELGDSALYLCASSYYPGQATDTQYFGPGTRLTVL.

The rearrangement links TRBV30 to TRBJ1-2, with a tentative D call TRBD1 (5 bases). The V and J ends lost 7 bases and 4 bases respectively, with 16 bases between them. The CDR3 has 13 amino acids. The germline V gene has CDR1 GTSNPN and CDR2 SVGIG (reference sequence). This chain's CDR3 is CASPPARGYGYTF. Written as DNA, the CDR3 is TGTGCCTCGCCCCCGGCTAGGGGCTATGGCTACACCTTC.

The chain carries TRBV6-1 and TRBJ2-3; 7 bases are a match to TRBD1. The V and J ends lost 7 bases and 4 bases, in that order; junction bases with no gene match: 11. This CDR3 region has 15 residues. CDR1 MNHNS and CDR2 SASEGT come from the germline V gene. CDR3 DNA: TGTGCCAGCACCCTTACAGGGGTCAGGGCAGATACGCAGTATTTT. Protein: CASTLTGVRADTQYF.

V gene TRBV4-1 combines with J gene TRBJ2-5; D may be TRBD2 (5 bases). V lost 3 bases and J 5 bases, leaving 16 bases between the germline ends. The CDR3 spans 15 residues. The germline V gene encodes CDR1 MGHRA and CDR2 YSYEKL. CDR3 DNA: TGCGCCAGCAGCCAGCCCTTAGGACTGGCGGAGACCCAGTACTTC. It specifies CASSQPLGLAETQYF.

This clone has only a few counts. The rearrangement links TRBV10-1 to TRBJ1-5; maybe TRBD1 (6 bases). V lost 7 bases and J lost 0, with 16 bases in between. This CDR3 has 16 amino acids. Germline assignment: CDR1 WNHNN and CDR2 SYGVQD (reference sequence). CDR3 bases: TGCGCCAGCATCTTAGACAGGAGCTATAGCAATCAGCCCCAGCATTTT. Translated, it gives CASILDRSYSNQPQHF.